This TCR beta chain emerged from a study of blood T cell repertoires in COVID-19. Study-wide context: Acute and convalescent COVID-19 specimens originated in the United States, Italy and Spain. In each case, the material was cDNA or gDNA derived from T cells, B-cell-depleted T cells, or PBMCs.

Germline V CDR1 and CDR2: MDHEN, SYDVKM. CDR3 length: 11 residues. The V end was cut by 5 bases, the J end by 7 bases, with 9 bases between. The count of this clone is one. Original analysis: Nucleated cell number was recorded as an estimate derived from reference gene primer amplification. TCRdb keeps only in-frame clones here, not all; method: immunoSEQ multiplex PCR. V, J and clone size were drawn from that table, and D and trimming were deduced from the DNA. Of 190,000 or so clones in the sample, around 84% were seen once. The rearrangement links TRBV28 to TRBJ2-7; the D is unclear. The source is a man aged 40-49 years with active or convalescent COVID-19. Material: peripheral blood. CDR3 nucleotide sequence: TGTGCCAGCAGTACAGTTTTTGAGCAGTACTTC. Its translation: CASSTVFEQYF. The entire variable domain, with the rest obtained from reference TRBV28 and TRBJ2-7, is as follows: DVKVTQSSRYLVKRTGEKVFLECVQDMDHENMFWYRQDPGLGLRLIYFSYDVKMKEKGDIPEGYSVSREKKERFSLILESASTNQTSMYLCASSTVFEQYFGPGTRLTVT.